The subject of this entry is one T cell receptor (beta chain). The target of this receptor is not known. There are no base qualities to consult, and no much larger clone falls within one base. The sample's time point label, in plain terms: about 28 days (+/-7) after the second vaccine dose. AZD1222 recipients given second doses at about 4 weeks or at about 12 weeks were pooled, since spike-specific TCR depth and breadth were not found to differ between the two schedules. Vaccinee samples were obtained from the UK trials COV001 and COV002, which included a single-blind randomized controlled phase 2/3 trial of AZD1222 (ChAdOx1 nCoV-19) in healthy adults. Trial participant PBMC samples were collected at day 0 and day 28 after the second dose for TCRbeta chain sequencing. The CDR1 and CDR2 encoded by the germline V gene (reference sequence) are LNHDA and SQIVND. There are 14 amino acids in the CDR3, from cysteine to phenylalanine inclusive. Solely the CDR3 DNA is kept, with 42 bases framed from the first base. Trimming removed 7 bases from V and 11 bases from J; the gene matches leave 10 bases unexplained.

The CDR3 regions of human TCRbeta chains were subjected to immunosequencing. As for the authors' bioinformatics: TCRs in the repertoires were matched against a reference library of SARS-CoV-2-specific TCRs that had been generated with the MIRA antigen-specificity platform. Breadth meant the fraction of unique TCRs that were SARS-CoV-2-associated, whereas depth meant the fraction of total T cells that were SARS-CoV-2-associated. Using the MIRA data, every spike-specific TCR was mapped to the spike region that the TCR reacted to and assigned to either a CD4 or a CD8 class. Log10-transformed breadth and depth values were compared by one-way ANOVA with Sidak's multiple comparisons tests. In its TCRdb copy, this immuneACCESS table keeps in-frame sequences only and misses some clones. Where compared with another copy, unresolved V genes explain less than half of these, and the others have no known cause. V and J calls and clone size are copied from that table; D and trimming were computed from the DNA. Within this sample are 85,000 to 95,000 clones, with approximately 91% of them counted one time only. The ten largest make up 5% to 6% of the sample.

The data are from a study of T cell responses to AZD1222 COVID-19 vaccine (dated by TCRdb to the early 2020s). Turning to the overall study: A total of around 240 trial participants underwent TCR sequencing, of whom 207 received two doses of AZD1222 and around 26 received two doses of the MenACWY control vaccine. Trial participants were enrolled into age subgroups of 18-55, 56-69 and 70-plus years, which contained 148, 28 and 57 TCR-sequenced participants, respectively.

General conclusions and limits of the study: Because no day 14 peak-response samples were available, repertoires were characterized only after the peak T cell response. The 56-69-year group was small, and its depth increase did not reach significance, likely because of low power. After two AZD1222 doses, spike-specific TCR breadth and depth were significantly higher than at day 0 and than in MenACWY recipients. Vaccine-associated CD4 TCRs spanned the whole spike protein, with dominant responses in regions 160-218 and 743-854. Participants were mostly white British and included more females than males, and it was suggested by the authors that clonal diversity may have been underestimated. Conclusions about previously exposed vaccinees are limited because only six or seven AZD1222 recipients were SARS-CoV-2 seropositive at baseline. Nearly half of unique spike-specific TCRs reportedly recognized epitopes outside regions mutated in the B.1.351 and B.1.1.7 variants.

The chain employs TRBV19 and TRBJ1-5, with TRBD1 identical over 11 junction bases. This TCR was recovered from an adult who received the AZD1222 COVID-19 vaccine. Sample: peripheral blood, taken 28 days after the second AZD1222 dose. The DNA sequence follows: TGTGCCAGTATATCAGGACAGGGGGCGGAGTCCCAGCATTTT. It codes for CASISGQGAESQHF.